Following are 29 T cell receptor beta chains from one sample sequenced in a study of blood T cell repertoires in COVID-19. This table comes from immunoSEQ multiplex PCR, and its TCRdb copy is limited to in-frame clones, with some not included. The sample has about 200,000 clones; 65% to 85% are singletons. The sample comprised peripheral blood. These receptor sequences come from a human donor in a cohort sampled during active COVID-19.

The chain employs TRBV28 and TRBJ2-5; TRBD1 might be the D (6 bases). Germline CDR1 MDHEN, CDR2 SYDVKM. V was trimmed by 2 bases and J by 2 bases, leaving 12 bases between them. The CDR3 spans 15 residues. The CDR3 here is CASSLHGTKQETQYF. CDR3 sequence (DNA): TGTGCCAGCAGTTTACACGGGACAAAACAAGAGACCCAGTACTTC. The complete variable domain, with remaining parts taken from reference TRBV28 and TRBJ2-5, reads DVKVTQSSRYLVKRTGEKVFLECVQDMDHENMFWYRQDPGLGLRLIYFSYDVKMKEKGDIPEGYSVSREKKERFSLILESASTNQTSMYLCASSLHGTKQETQYFGPGTRLLVL.

The chain links TRBV4-2 to TRBJ1-4; 9 bases line up with TRBD1. The CDR3 contains 15 residues. Per the germline V gene, CDR1 is LGHNA and CDR2 is YNFKEQ. The J segment lost 6 bases and the V segment lost 4 bases, leaving 6 bases of the junction unmatched. DNA of the CDR3: TGTGCCAGCAGCCCCAAGGACAGGGGAGATGAAAAACTGTTTTTT. The encoded protein is CASSPKDRGDEKLFF.

The chain joins TRBV27 to TRBJ1-2, with 8 positions matching TRBD1. V lost 6 bases, J lost 2 bases, and 17 bases stayed unmatched. This CDR3 comprises 18 residues. Germline V gene lookup returns CDR1 MNHEY and CDR2 SMNVEV (reference sequence). CDR3: CASRLIQSAAGGNYGYTF. The CDR3 nucleotides are TGTGCCAGCAGGCTTATCCAATCCGCGGCAGGGGGCAACTATGGCTACACCTTC.

Details on this clone: This sequence may be a read error, since a much larger clone differs from it by one base. The chain is built from TRBV11-1 and TRBJ2-1; unclear D gene. The CDR3 runs to 14 residues. Trimming left V 3 bases short and J 1 base short, with 7 bases between. Germline loops: CDR1 SGHAT, CDR2 FQDESV (reference sequence). The CDR3 here is CASSFPGSYNEQFF. CDR3 nucleotide sequence: TGTGCCAGCAGCTTTCCCGGGTCCTACAATGAGCAGTTCTTC.

The chain carries TRBV6-6 and TRBJ2-1; 13 nucleotides line up with TRBD2. The junction had 5 bases not matched to a gene; V was cut back by 6 bases and J by 3 bases. This CDR3 is 16 amino acids long. CDR1 is MNHNY and CDR2 is SVGAGI in the germline V gene (reference sequence). CDR3 in DNA: TGTGCCAGCAGAGGGACTAGCGGGGCCCACTACAATGAGCAGTTCTTC. It specifies CASRGTSGAHYNEQFF.

This clone was found once. The chain recombines TRBV20-1 with TRBJ1-1, with D perhaps TRBD1 (5 bases). The germline CDR1 and CDR2 sequences are DFQATT and SNEGSKA (reference sequence). The CDR3 is made up of 13 amino acids. The V gene lost 3 bases and the J gene lost 1 base, with 9 bases spanning the gap. DNA of the CDR3: TGCAGTGCTAGTAGCAGGGCGAACACTGAAGCTTTCTTT. Residues: CSASSRANTEAFF.

The chain couples TRBV11-2 to TRBJ1-5; the D is unclear. Germline V gene lookup returns CDR1 SGHAT and CDR2 FQNNGV. This CDR3 has 15 amino acids. The V gene lost 0 bases and the J gene lost 6 bases, with 12 bases spanning the gap. The CDR3 DNA is TGTGCCAGCAGCTTAGAATGGGGTGGAGGTCAGCCCCAGCATTTT. Its protein product is CASSLEWGGGQPQHF.

V and J are TRBV11-2 and TRBJ1-1, with D possibly being TRBD1 (5 bases). V lost 5 bases, J lost 5 bases, and 15 bases lay in between. The CDR3 covers 14 residues. Germline loops: CDR1 SGHAT, CDR2 FQNNGV. DNA for the CDR3: TGTGCCAGCAGCCCTACCAGGGTACGGACTGAAGCTTTCTTT. The encoded protein is CASSPTRVRTEAFF.

Turning to this clone: Other DNA sequences of this sample code for an identical CDR3. This sequence joins TRBV28 and TRBJ2-7; unclear D gene. In germline, CDR1 is MDHEN, CDR2 SYDVKM. CDR3 length equals 12 residues. Trimming shortened V by 1 base and J by 3 bases, and 4 bases separated the two germline ends. CDR3 residues: CASSLSSYEQYF. CDR3 coding DNA: TGTGCCAGCAGTTTATCCAGCTACGAGCAGTACTTC.

The rearrangement links TRBV3-1 (or the pseudogene TRBV3-2) to TRBJ1-2; D is undetermined. The CDR3 extends over 15 amino acids. The V gene lost 0 bases and the J gene lost 1 base, with 9 bases spanning the gap. Germline assignment: CDR1 LGHDT and CDR2 YNNKEL (reference sequence). In nucleotides, the CDR3 is TGTGCCAGCAGCCAAGAAGCCGGTGGTAACTATGGCTACACCTTC. Encoded protein: CASSQEAGGNYGYTF.

This clone appeared a single time. The chain recombines TRBV3-1 (or the pseudogene TRBV3-2) with TRBJ2-6; a weak D match, TRBD2 (6 bases). CDR1 and CDR2 from the germline V gene are LGHDT and YNNKEL (reference sequence). This CDR3 contains 17 residues. The V and J ends lost 6 bases and 1 base respectively, with 16 bases between them. DNA for the CDR3: TGTGCCAGCAGGGATCCGGGAGAGCGATCTGGGGCCAACGTCCTGACTTTC. Its translation is CASRDPGERSGANVLTF.

Only one count was recorded for this clone. The chain is built from TRBV14 and TRBJ1-2; tentative D call: TRBD1 (5 bases). The CDR3 runs 14 residues. Germline V CDR1 and CDR2: SGHDN, FVKESK. V was pared by 1 base and J by 7 bases, with 13 bases between. CDR3 region: CASSQVRGPGGYTF. The CDR3, as DNA: TGTGCCAGCAGCCAAGTTAGGGGCCCAGGTGGCTACACCTTC.

This chain connects TRBV5-1 to TRBJ2-7; TRBD2 is a possible D gene (6 bases). Trimming left V 4 bases short and J 9 bases short, with 20 bases between. CDR1 is SGHRS and CDR2 is YFSETQ in the germline V gene. CDR3 length equals 14 residues. In DNA, the CDR3 is TGCGCCAGCAGCCTGGACCCCGGGGACGGGGGGCAGTACTTC. It is translated as CASSLDPGDGGQYF. The full variable domain, in which reference TRBV5-1 and TRBJ2-7 provide the parts outside the CDR3, is KAGVTQTPRYLIKTRGQQVTLSCSPISGHRSVSWYQQTPGQGLQFLFEYFSETQRNKGNFPGRFSGRQFSNSRSEMNVSTLELGDSALYLCASSLDPGDGGQYFGPGTRLTVT.

This rearrangement joins TRBV6-6 to TRBJ1-4; D is possibly TRBD1 (6 bases). Germline CDR1 MNHNY, CDR2 SVGAGI (reference sequence). V lost 2 bases to trimming and J lost 2 bases, with 9 bases between them. The CDR3 covers 15 residues. In DNA form, the CDR3 reads TGTGCCAGCAGTTACGCGGGGGCGACTAATGAAAAACTGTTTTTT. Translated: CASSYAGATNEKLFF.

The sample holds a few counts of this clone. The rearrangement uses TRBV6-5 and TRBJ2-2; maybe TRBD2 (6 bases). V dropped 7 bases and J dropped 2 bases, with 14 bases sitting between them. The CDR3 has 15 residues. Germline V gives CDR1 MNHEY, CDR2 SVGAGI. The CDR3 DNA sequence: TGTGCCAGCACCCCCAGCGGGCTCAACACCGGGGAGCTGTTTTTT. Encoded protein: CASTPSGLNTGELFF.

This chain joins TRBV5-6 and TRBJ2-7, with 8 bases identical to TRBD2. The CDR3 covers 15 residues. CDR1 is SGHDT and CDR2 is YYEEEE in the germline V gene. V was clipped by 4 bases and J by 2 bases; unmatched bases: 8. CDR3 sequence reads: CASSPRTGLAYEQYF. The CDR3 DNA reads TGTGCCAGCAGCCCCAGGACGGGACTAGCCTACGAGCAGTACTTC. Filled out from reference TRBV5-6 and TRBJ2-7, the complete variable domain reads DAGVTQSPTHLIKTRGQQVTLRCSPKSGHDTVSWYQQALGQGPQFIFQYYEEEERQRGNFPDRFSGHQFPNYSSELNVNALLLGDSALYLCASSPRTGLAYEQYFGPGTRLTVT.

Points on this clone: In the same sample, other DNA sequences code for this CDR3. CDR3 in DNA: TGCGCCAGCAGCTGGGGGCAGTCCACAGATACGCAGTATTTT. Translation: CASSWGQSTDTQYF. V usage is TRBV5-1 and J usage is TRBJ2-3; D is perhaps TRBD1 (6 bases). This CDR3 is built from 14 residues. Trimming removed 3 bases at V and 2 bases at J, with 10 bases between. CDR1 is SGHRS, CDR2 YFSETQ, per germline.

The table lists this clone with a count of one. The chain recombines TRBV6-2 or TRBV6-3 with TRBJ1-5; perhaps TRBD1 as D (6 bases). The CDR3 covers 14 residues. Germline CDR1 reads MNHEY; CDR2 reads SVGEGT. V was cut by 3 bases and J by 3 bases, with 9 bases left in between. Here the CDR3 DNA reads TGTGCCAGCAGTTATACAGGGTTCAATCAGCCCCAGCATTTT. It encodes CASSYTGFNQPQHF.

The DNA for the CDR3 is TGTGCCAGCTCACCTCCCCAGCGGGTGTCCCTCTACGAGCAGTACTTC. It specifies CASSPPQRVSLYEQYF. The V call is TRBV18, the J call TRBJ2-7, with a weak D call TRBD2 (6 bases). Trimming removed 3 bases from V and 3 bases from J, with 18 bases in between. In germline, CDR1 is KGHSH, CDR2 LQKENI. The CDR3 has 16 residues.

This sequence joins TRBV11-3 and TRBJ2-3, with D possibly being TRBD2 (5 bases). This CDR3 region has 13 residues. CDR1 and CDR2 from the germline V gene are SGHNT and YENEEA. V lost 0 bases and J lost 5, with 6 bases in between. CDR3 DNA sequence: TGTGCCAGCAGCTTAGATCGGGGAGATACGCAGTATTTT. It codes for CASSLDRGDTQYF.

The rearrangement links TRBV7-9 to TRBJ2-6, with a possible D match to TRBD2 (5 bases). CDR3 length: 16 amino acids. Between the trimmed V and J ends, which lost 0 bases and 0 bases, there was a span of 6 bases. Germline-derived CDR1 and CDR2 are SEHNR and FQNEAQ (reference sequence). The CDR3 sequence is CASSLARVSGANVLTF. Written as DNA, the CDR3 is TGTGCCAGCAGCTTAGCGAGGGTCTCTGGGGCCAACGTCCTGACTTTC.

V is TRBV25-1 and J is TRBJ2-1, with D tentatively TRBD1 (6 bases). The CDR3 extends over 13 amino acids. CDR1 is MGHDK, CDR2 SYGVNS, per germline. V shed 3 bases and J shed 9 bases, with 12 bases lying between them. As DNA, the CDR3 is TGTGCCAGCAGTGAGCCAGGGGATATTGAGCAGTTCTTC. Translated: CASSEPGDIEQFF.

This chain uses TRBV20-1 with TRBJ1-6; D remains ambiguous. V lost 1 base, J lost 9 bases, and 4 bases lay in between. In germline, CDR1 is DFQATT, CDR2 SNEGSKA (reference sequence). This CDR3 has 11 residues. Here the CDR3 reads CSARGSSPLHF. DNA for the CDR3: TGCAGTGCTAGAGGGAGTTCACCCCTCCACTTT.

The chain combines TRBV5-1 with TRBJ2-1; maybe TRBD1 (6 bases). From germline, CDR1 is SGHRS and CDR2 YFSETQ. This CDR3 is 14 amino acids long. V lost 7 bases and J 7 bases, leaving 18 bases between the germline ends. The CDR3 loop reads CASGYRASRNEQFF. The DNA of the CDR3 is TGCGCCAGCGGATACAGGGCGTCCAGGAATGAGCAGTTCTTC.

This rearrangement joins TRBV3-1 (or the pseudogene TRBV3-2) to TRBJ2-5; D might be TRBD2 (6 bases). Per germline, CDR1 LGHDT and CDR2 YNNKEL (reference sequence). CDR3 length: 19 residues. Trimming removed 5 bases from V and 5 bases from J, with 30 bases in between. CDR3 in DNA: TGTGCCAGCAGCATATACGAGGGGATAGCGGCCTTCAAACGGGAGACCCAGTACTTC. Protein sequence: CASSIYEGIAAFKRETQYF.

The chain combines TRBV19 with TRBJ1-4; 11 bases fit TRBD1. Unmatched junction bases numbered 4, after V lost 4 bases and J lost 12 bases. This CDR3 spans 13 amino acids. The V gene's germline CDR1 is LNHDA and CDR2 SQIVND (reference sequence). The CDR3 DNA reads as TGTGCCAGTAGTAGTGGACAGGGGGCTGAACTGTTTTTT. Protein sequence: CASSSGQGAELFF.

The V call is TRBV5-1, the J call TRBJ2-2; tentative D call: TRBD1 (5 bases). The CDR3 is 16 residues long. The V gene's germline CDR1 is SGHRS and CDR2 YFSETQ. Trimming shortened V by 0 bases and J by 8 bases, and 17 bases separated the two germline ends. The CDR3 spells CASSLARAQWTGELFF. CDR3 sequence (DNA): TGCGCCAGCAGCTTGGCCCGGGCTCAATGGACAGGGGAGCTGTTTTTT. Based on the CDR3 plus reference TRBV5-1 and TRBJ2-2, the full variable domain is KAGVTQTPRYLIKTRGQQVTLSCSPISGHRSVSWYQQTPGQGLQFLFEYFSETQRNKGNFPGRFSGRQFSNSRSEMNVSTLELGDSALYLCASSLARAQWTGELFFGEGSRLTVL.

The chain couples TRBV29-1 to TRBJ1-1; D unresolved. Trimming stripped 7 bases from V and 4 bases from J, with 16 bases between. The V gene's germline CDR1 is SQVTM and CDR2 ANQGSEA. This CDR3 is built from 13 residues. CDR3 protein: CSAGPPLGTEAFF. DNA for the CDR3: TGCAGCGCCGGTCCCCCCCTAGGCACTGAAGCTTTCTTT.

The count of this clone is one. This rearrangement joins TRBV11-3 to TRBJ2-1; 7 bases agree with TRBD2. Per the germline V gene, CDR1 is SGHNT and CDR2 is YENEEA. Trimming took 5 bases from V and 2 from J; bases not matched to a gene: 6. The CDR3 runs to 15 residues. This CDR3 is CASSLASGAYNEQFF. The CDR3 DNA sequence: TGTGCCAGCAGCCTCGCCAGCGGGGCCTACAATGAGCAGTTCTTC.